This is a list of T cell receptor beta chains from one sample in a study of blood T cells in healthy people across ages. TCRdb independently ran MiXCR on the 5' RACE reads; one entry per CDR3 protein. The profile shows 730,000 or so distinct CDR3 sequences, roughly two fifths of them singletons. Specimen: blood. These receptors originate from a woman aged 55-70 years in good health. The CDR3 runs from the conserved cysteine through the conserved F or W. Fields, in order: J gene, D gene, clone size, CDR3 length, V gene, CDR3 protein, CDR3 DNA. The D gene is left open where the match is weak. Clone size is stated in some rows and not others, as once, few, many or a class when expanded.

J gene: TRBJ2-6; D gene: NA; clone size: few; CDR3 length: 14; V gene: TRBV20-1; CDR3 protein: CSARVISGANVLTF; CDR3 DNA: TGCAGTGCTAGAGTCATCTCTGGGGCCAACGTCCTGACTTTC
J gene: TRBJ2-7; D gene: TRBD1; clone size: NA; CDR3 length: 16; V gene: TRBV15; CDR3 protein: CATSRDFGQGSYEQYF; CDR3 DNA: TGTGCCACCAGCAGAGATTTCGGACAGGGATCCTACGAGCAGTACTTC
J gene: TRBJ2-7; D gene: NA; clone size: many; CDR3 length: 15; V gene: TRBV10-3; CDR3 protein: CAISLDSTPAREQYF; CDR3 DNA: TGTGCCATCAGTCTTGATTCGACCCCGGCAAGGGAGCAGTACTTC
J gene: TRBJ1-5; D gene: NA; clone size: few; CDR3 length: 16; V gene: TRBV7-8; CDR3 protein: CASRSEGAMGNQPQHF; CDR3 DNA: TGTGCCAGCAGGTCCGAAGGGGCTATGGGCAATCAGCCCCAGCATTTT
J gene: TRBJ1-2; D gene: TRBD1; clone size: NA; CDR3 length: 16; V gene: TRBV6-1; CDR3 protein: CASSAGTGGNNYGYTF; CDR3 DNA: TGTGCCAGCAGTGCCGGGACAGGGGGAAATAACTATGGCTACACCTTC
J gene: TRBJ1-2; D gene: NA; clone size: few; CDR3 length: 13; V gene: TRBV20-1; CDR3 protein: CSAAVQGYYGYTF; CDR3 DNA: TGCAGTGCGGCCGTTCAGGGTTACTATGGCTACACCTTC
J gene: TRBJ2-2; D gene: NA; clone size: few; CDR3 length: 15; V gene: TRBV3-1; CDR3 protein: CASSQLRGNTGELFF; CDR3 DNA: TGTGCCAGCAGCCAGTTACGGGGGAACACCGGGGAGCTGTTTTTT
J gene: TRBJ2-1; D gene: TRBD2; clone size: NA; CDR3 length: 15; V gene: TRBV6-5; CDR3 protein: CASSPRGVEYNEQFF; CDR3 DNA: TGTGCCAGCAGTCCCCGGGGGGTGGAATACAATGAGCAGTTCTTC
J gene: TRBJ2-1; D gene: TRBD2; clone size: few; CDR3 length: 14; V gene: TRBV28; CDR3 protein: CASRWEGLYNEQFF; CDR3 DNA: TGTGCCAGCAGGTGGGAGGGCCTTTACAATGAGCAGTTCTTC
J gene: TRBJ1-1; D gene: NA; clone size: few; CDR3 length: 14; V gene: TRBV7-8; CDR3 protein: CASSKETVNTEAFF; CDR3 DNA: TGTGCCAGCAGCAAAGAGACGGTGAACACTGAAGCTTTCTTT
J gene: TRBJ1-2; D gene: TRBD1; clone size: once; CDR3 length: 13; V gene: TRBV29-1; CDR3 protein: CSSDRTANYGYTF; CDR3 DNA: TGCAGCTCGGACAGGACAGCTAACTATGGCTACACCTTC
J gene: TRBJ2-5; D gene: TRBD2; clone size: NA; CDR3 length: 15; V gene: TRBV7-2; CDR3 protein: CASGRGTTSGREQYF; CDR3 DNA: TGTGCCAGCGGTCGCGGTACGACTAGCGGGAGGGAGCAGTACTTC
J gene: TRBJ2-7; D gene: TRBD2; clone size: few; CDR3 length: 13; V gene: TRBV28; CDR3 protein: CASRAGAGYEQYF; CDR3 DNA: TGTGCCAGCCGAGCGGGAGCCGGCTACGAGCAGTACTTC
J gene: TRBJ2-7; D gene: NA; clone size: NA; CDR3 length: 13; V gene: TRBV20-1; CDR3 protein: CSARYPGAYEQYF; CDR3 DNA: TGCAGTGCTAGATATCCTGGCGCCTACGAGCAGTACTTC
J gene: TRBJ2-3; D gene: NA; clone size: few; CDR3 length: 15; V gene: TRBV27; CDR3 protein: CASSFGQPLTDTQYF; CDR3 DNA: TGTGCCAGCAGTTTTGGACAGCCTCTCACAGATACGCAGTATTTT
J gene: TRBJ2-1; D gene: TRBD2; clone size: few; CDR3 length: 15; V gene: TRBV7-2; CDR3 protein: CASSSSGGASYEQFF; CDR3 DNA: TGTGCCAGCAGCAGTAGCGGGGGGGCCTCATATGAGCAGTTCTTC
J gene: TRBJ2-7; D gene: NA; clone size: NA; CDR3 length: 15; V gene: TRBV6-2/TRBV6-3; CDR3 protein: CASSWAGTEAYEQYF; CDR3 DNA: TGTGCCAGCAGTTGGGCCGGGACGGAGGCCTACGAGCAGTACTTC
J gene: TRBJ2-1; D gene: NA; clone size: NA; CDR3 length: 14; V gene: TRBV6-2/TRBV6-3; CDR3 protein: CASTRTGNPNEQFF; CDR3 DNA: TGTGCCAGCACCCGGACCGGGAATCCCAATGAGCAGTTCTTC
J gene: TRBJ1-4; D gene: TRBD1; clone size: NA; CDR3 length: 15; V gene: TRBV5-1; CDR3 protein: CASSLEGRGDEKLFF; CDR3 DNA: TGCGCCAGCAGCTTGGAGGGCAGGGGGGACGAAAAACTGTTTTTT
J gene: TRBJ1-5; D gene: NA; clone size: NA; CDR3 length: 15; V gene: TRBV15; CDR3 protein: CATSRAGYGNQPQHF; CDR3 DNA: TGTGCCACCAGCAGAGCAGGGTACGGCAATCAGCCCCAGCATTTT
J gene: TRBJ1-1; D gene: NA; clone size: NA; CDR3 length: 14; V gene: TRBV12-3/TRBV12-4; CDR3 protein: CASTRDGPNTEAFF; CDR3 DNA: TGTGCCAGCACCCGGGACGGACCGAACACTGAAGCTTTCTTT
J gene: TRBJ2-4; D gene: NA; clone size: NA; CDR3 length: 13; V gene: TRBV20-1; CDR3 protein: CSGGEMGGNIQYF; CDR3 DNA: TGCAGTGGGGGGGAGATGGGGGGAAACATTCAGTACTTC